This T cell receptor (beta chain) is from a study of blood T cell repertoires in COVID-19. Background on the study: In each case, the material was cDNA or gDNA derived from T cells, B-cell-depleted T cells, or PBMCs.

This CDR3 is built from 12 residues. V gave up 1 base and J gave up 6 bases, with 7 bases separating them. Germline V gives CDR1 LNHNV, CDR2 YYDKDF (reference sequence). Clones were read by immunoSEQ multiplex PCR, and TCRdb kept only the in-frame ones, dropping some. The table includes approximately 150,000 clones, 87% detected once. The gene calls are TRBV15 and TRBJ2-7; D remains ambiguous. Material for sequencing was PBMCs or T cells enriched from blood (not recorded which). The receptor was derived from a man aged 55 to 70 who had recovered from COVID-19. CDR3 DNA sequence: TGTGCCACCAGCAGAGTTGGTAGCGAGCAGTACTTC. Translation gives CATSRVGSEQYF. The full variable domain, with the rest looked up from reference TRBV15 and TRBJ2-7, is DAMVIQNPRYQVTQFGKPVTLSCSQTLNHNVMYWYQQKSSQAPKLLFHYYDKDFNNEADTPDNFQSRRPNTSFCFLDIRSPGLGDTAMYLCATSRVGSEQYFGPGTRLTVT.